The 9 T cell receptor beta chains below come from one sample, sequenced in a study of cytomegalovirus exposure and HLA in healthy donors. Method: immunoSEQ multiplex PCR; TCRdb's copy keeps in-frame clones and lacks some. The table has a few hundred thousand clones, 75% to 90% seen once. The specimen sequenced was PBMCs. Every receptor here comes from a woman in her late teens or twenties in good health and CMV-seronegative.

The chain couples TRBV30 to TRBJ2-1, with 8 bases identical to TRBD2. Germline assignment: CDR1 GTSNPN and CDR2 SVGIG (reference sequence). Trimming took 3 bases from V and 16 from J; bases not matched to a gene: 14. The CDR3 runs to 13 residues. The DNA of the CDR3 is TGTGCCTGGAGCCAAGCCTTTAGCGGGACGGGCTTCTTC. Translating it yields CAWSQAFSGTGFF. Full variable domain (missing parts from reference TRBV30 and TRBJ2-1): SQTIHQWPATLVQPVGSPLSLECTVEGTSNPNLYWYRQAAGRGLQLLFYSVGIGQISSEVPQNLSASRPQDRQFILSSKKLLLSDSGFYLCAWSQAFSGTGFFGPGTRLTVL.

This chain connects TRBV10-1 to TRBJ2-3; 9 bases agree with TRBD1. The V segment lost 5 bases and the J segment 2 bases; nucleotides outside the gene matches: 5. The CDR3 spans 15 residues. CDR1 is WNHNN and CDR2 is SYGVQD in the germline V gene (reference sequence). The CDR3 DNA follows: TGCGCCAGCAGTATGGACAGGGGCCACACAGATACGCAGTATTTT. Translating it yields CASSMDRGHTDTQYF.

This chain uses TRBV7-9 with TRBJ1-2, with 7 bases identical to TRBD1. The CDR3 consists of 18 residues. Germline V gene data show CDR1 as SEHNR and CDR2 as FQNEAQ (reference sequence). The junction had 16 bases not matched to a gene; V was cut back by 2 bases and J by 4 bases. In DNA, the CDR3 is TGTGCCAGCAGCTTACCTTTTGTCCACAGGGGCTTTGGCTATGGCTACACCTTC. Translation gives CASSLPFVHRGFGYGYTF.

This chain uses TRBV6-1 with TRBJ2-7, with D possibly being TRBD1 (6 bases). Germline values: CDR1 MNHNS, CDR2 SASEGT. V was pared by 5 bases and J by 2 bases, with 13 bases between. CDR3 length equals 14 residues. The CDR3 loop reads CASSTLDRTYEQYF. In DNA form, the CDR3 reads TGTGCCAGCAGTACGCTGGACAGAACCTACGAGCAGTACTTC.

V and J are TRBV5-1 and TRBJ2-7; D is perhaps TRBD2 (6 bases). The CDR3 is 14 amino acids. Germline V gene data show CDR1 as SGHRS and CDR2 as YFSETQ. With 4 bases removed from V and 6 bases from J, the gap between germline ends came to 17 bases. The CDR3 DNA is TGCGCCAGCAGCCCCGGGGCGGGGACGTCCGAGCAGTACTTC. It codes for CASSPGAGTSEQYF.

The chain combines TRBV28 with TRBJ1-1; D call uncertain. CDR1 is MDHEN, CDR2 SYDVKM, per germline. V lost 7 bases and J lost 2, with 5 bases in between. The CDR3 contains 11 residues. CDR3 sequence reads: CASTQNTEAFF. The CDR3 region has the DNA TGTGCCAGCACCCAAAACACTGAAGCTTTCTTT.

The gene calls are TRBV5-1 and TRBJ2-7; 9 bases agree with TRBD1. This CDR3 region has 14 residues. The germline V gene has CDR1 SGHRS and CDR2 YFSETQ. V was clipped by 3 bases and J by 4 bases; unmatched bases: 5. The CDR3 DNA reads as TGCGCCAGCAGCTCCACAGGGGGCGCGTACGAGCAGTACTTC. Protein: CASSSTGGAYEQYF. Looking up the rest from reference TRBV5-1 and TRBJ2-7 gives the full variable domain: KAGVTQTPRYLIKTRGQQVTLSCSPISGHRSVSWYQQTPGQGLQFLFEYFSETQRNKGNFPGRFSGRQFSNSRSEMNVSTLELGDSALYLCASSSTGGAYEQYFGPGTRLTVT.

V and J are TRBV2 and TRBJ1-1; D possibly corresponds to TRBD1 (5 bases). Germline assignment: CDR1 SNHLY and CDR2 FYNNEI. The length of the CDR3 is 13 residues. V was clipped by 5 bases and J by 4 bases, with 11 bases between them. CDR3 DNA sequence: TGTGCCAGCAGTCCCGTGCAGGGCACTGAAGCTTTCTTT. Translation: CASSPVQGTEAFF.

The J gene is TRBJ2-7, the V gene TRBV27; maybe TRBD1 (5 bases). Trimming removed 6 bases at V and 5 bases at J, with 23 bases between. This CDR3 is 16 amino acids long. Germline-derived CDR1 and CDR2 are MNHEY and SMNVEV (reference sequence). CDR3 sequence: CASRPSLGRNRDEQYF. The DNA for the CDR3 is TGTGCCAGCAGACCCTCTTTGGGGCGTAACCGGGACGAGCAGTACTTC.